This T cell receptor beta chain was recorded in a study of siplizumab effects on memory and regulatory T cells. Each sample yielded 90,000 to 100,000 assayed TCR templates. The method was immunoSEQ multiplex PCR; TCRdb's version includes in-frame clones alone and lacks a portion of them. The data show roughly 62,000 clones, with 79% seen just once and about 0.42% held by the top ten. The CDR3 is 13 residues long. Germline CDR1 is MGHRA and CDR2 is YSYEKL. Trimming removed 0 bases from V and 7 bases from J, with 9 bases in between. The receptor's source is a human donor in good health. Input material: memory CD4+ T cells sorted from blood. The chain uses TRBV4-1 and TRBJ1-2; D gene uncertain. CDR3 DNA sequence: TGCGCCAGCAGCCAAGATAGAGGGTTTGGCTACACCTTC. Its protein product is CASSQDRGFGYTF.